One and the same sample provided the 21 T cell receptor beta chains below, sequenced in a study of cytomegalovirus exposure and HLA in healthy donors (dated by TCRdb to about 2017). Libraries were constructed by the immunoSEQ multiplex PCR assay. TCRdb carries this immuneACCESS record with in-frame sequences only. Its versions omit some clonotypes, under half of them owing to an unresolved V gene in the studies checked, with the rest unexplained. The sample table records 200,000 or so clones; over 65% of these occur just once. Of the sample, less than 9% is held by the ten largest clones. Sequencing was performed on PBMCs. Receptors originate from a man aged 18-30 years in good health and CMV-seropositive.

The V gene is TRBV5-4, the J gene TRBJ2-1; D possibly corresponds to TRBD2 (5 bases). In germline, CDR1 is SGHNT, CDR2 YYREEE (reference sequence). V was trimmed by 4 bases and J by 9 bases, leaving 14 bases between them. The CDR3 has 13 amino acids. CDR3 DNA: TGTGCCAGCAGCCATCCGGACTCCCGTGAGCAGTTCTTC. Its translation is CASSHPDSREQFF.

The DNA for the CDR3 is TGTGCCAGCAGCCACCAGGGGAGTCGTAACGAGCAGTACTTC. It is translated as CASSHQGSRNEQYF. J is TRBJ2-7 and V is TRBV14; maybe TRBD1 (6 bases). V gave up 3 bases and J gave up 5 bases, with 14 bases separating them. Germline loops: CDR1 SGHDN, CDR2 FVKESK. CDR3 length: 14 amino acids.

The V call is TRBV5-4, the J call TRBJ1-1; 11 bases line up with TRBD1. V shed 2 bases, J shed 9 bases, and the junction held 3 bases outside the gene matches. Germline V gene lookup returns CDR1 SGHNT and CDR2 YYREEE (reference sequence). The CDR3 consists of 13 residues. CDR3 DNA sequence: TGTGCCAGCAGCTTCGGGACAGGGGGTCAAGCTTTCTTT. Translating gives CASSFGTGGQAFF.

This clone was seen more than once but under ten times. The chain couples TRBV7-3 to TRBJ1-2; the D is unclear. V shed 0 bases and J shed 6 bases, with 8 bases lying between them. The germline V gene encodes CDR1 SGHTA and CDR2 FQGTGA. This CDR3 comprises 13 residues. For the CDR3, the DNA is TGTGCCAGCAGCTTAACGGGAGGCGATGGCTACACCTTC. It specifies CASSLTGGDGYTF.

This clone turned up a few times. The chain joins TRBV19 to TRBJ2-2, with a tentative D call TRBD2 (7 bases). This CDR3 is 13 amino acids long. The germline gives CDR1 LNHDA, CDR2 SQIVND (reference sequence). Trimming took 5 bases from V and 16 from J, leaving 20 bases between them. The CDR3 reads CASSLNSGGWRFF. The CDR3 coding sequence is TGTGCCAGTAGTCTTAACTCGGGGGGCTGGCGGTTTTTT.

V gene TRBV7-6 combines with J gene TRBJ2-6, with D possibly TRBD1 on 5 matching bases. Trimming shortened V by 1 base and J by 1 base, and 5 bases separated the two germline ends. This CDR3 has 15 amino acids. Germline-derived CDR1 and CDR2 are SGHVS and FNYEAQ. The CDR3, as DNA: TGTGCCAGCAGCTTAGACAGGTCTGGGGCCAACGTCCTGACTTTC. It codes for CASSLDRSGANVLTF.

V gene TRBV30 combines with J gene TRBJ1-3; 7 nucleotides match TRBD1. The CDR3 extends over 15 amino acids. V was pared by 2 bases and J by 3 bases, with 7 bases of the junction left unmatched. Germline CDR1 reads GTSNPN; CDR2 reads SVGIG (reference sequence). CDR3 sequence: CAWSILGQSGNTIYF. In DNA form, the CDR3 reads TGTGCCTGGAGTATCTTGGGACAGAGTGGAAACACCATATATTTT.

This clone came up once. This chain connects TRBV9 to TRBJ2-3; 10 bases match TRBD2. Losses at the gene ends were 0 bases for V and 3 bases for J; bases not matched to a gene: 7. There are 17 residues in the CDR3. Germline CDR1 and CDR2: SGDLS and YYNGEE. The CDR3 DNA sequence: TGTGCCAGCAGCGTAGCAGCGGGAGGGCCCAAGACAGATACGCAGTATTTT. This encodes CASSVAAGGPKTDTQYF.

This rearrangement joins TRBV6-4 to TRBJ2-1; possibly TRBD2 for D (6 bases). V lost 1 base, J lost 5 bases, and 18 bases lay in between. Germline V lookup: CDR1 MRHNA, CDR2 SNTAGT. This CDR3 is built from 17 residues. The CDR3 protein is CASSDYAGGSGNNEQFF. CDR3 DNA: TGTGCCAGCAGTGACTACGCTGGAGGTAGCGGTAACAATGAGCAGTTCTTC.

This clone was seen just once. The chain is built from TRBV29-1 and TRBJ2-3; 8 bases fit TRBD2. CDR3 length: 11 residues. V was pared by 7 bases and J by 6 bases, with 3 bases of the junction left unmatched. From germline, CDR1 is SQVTM and CDR2 ANQGSEA. The CDR3 spells CSDRLADTQYF. CDR3 DNA sequence: TGCAGCGACAGACTAGCGGATACGCAGTATTTT.

Only a few counts were recorded for this clone. The rearrangement links TRBV18 to TRBJ2-2; 10 bases fit TRBD1. This CDR3 region has 15 residues. The germline gives CDR1 KGHSH, CDR2 LQKENI. V trimming: 8 bases; J trimming: 6 bases; junction bases outside the gene matches: 9. The CDR3 DNA follows: TGTGCCAGCGCCCCGACAGGGGGCGAAGCCGGGGAGCTGTTTTTT. Its translation is CASAPTGGEAGELFF.

This sequence joins TRBV19 and TRBJ2-5; 8 bases map to TRBD1. The CDR3 loop spans 16 amino acids. V was clipped by 4 bases and J by 3 bases; unmatched bases: 10. CDR1 and CDR2 from the germline V gene are LNHDA and SQIVND (reference sequence). For the CDR3, the DNA is TGTGCCAGTAGTACATCCCTCTCGACAGGGGAAGAGACCCAGTACTTC. This sequence encodes CASSTSLSTGEETQYF.

This chain uses TRBV6-1 with TRBJ1-5, with D possibly TRBD1 on 6 matching bases. The V gene's germline CDR1 is MNHNS and CDR2 SASEGT. The CDR3 sequence is 14 residues long. V gave up 7 bases and J gave up 8 bases, with 18 bases separating them. The CDR3 bases are TGTGCCAGCATAAGAGGCGGAGCAGGGGAGCCCCAGCATTTT. It is translated as CASIRGGAGEPQHF.

This clone appeared a few times. This chain uses TRBV12-5 with TRBJ1-1; D perhaps matches TRBD1 (5 bases). The CDR3 runs 17 residues. V shed 0 bases and J shed 1 base, with 15 bases lying between them. The germline V gene encodes CDR1 LGHNT and CDR2 FRNRAP. CDR3 amino acids: CASGLVAWGGSNTEAFF. CDR3 nucleotide sequence: TGTGCTAGTGGTTTGGTAGCGTGGGGGGGATCGAACACTGAAGCTTTCTTT.

The chain carries TRBV2 and TRBJ2-1, with 8 bases that match TRBD2. V shed 6 bases and J 6 bases; nucleotides not matched to a gene: 10. Germline V gives CDR1 SNHLY, CDR2 FYNNEI. CDR3 size: 15 residues. CDR3 sequence: CASRAGTRYGNEQFF. CDR3 nucleotides: TGTGCCAGCAGGGCCGGGACTAGATACGGCAATGAGCAGTTCTTC.

The rearrangement links TRBV5-1 to TRBJ1-4; TRBD1 matches 10 bases. Germline V gene sequence: CDR1 SGHRS, CDR2 YFSETQ. CDR3 length equals 15 residues. The V gene end was trimmed by 0 bases and the J gene end by 7 bases; junction bases not matched to a gene: 3. CDR3 sequence: CASSLDGTGVEKLFF. CDR3 in DNA: TGCGCCAGCAGCTTGGACGGGACAGGGGTTGAAAAACTGTTTTTT.

The chain links TRBV19 to TRBJ2-1, with 9 positions matching TRBD2. This CDR3 region has 14 residues. V was clipped by 8 bases and J by 3 bases; unmatched bases: 5. In germline, CDR1 is LNHDA, CDR2 SQIVND (reference sequence). CDR3 sequence: CASRAGGIYNEQFF. As DNA, the CDR3 is TGTGCCAGTCGAGCGGGGGGCATCTACAATGAGCAGTTCTTC. The entire variable domain, with the rest obtained from reference TRBV19 and TRBJ2-1, is as follows: DGGITQSPKYLFRKEGQNVTLSCEQNLNHDAMYWYRQDPGQGLRLIYYSQIVNDFQKGDIAEGYSVSREKKESFPLTVTSAQKNPTAFYLCASRAGGIYNEQFFGPGTRLTVL.

V and J are TRBV19 and TRBJ2-7, with 9 bases fitting TRBD1. Germline-derived CDR1 and CDR2 are LNHDA and SQIVND (reference sequence). CDR3 length equals 15 residues. The V gene end was trimmed by 5 bases and the J gene end by 0 bases; junction bases not matched to a gene: 5. Written as DNA, the CDR3 is TGTGCCAGTAGTCCGGGGACAGGGAACTCCTACGAGCAGTACTTC. This sequence encodes CASSPGTGNSYEQYF.

This chain uses TRBV28 with TRBJ1-4; TRBD1 matches 11 bases. With V trimmed by 11 bases and J by 3 bases, 14 bases remained unmatched. Germline assignment: CDR1 MDHEN and CDR2 SYDVKM. The CDR3 is made up of 17 amino acids. CDR3 in amino acids: CASRPGQGGLANEKLFF. The CDR3, as DNA: TGTGCCTCGCGCCCGGGACAGGGGGGGTTAGCTAATGAAAAACTGTTTTTT.

CDR3 in amino acids: CASSSVGHPSYGYTF. CDR3 bases: TGTGCCAGCAGCTCCGTGGGACACCCGTCGTATGGCTACACCTTC. The rearrangement uses TRBV11-1 and TRBJ1-2, with D tentatively TRBD1 (6 bases). CDR1 SGHAT and CDR2 FQDESV come from the germline V gene (reference sequence). The CDR3 length is 15 residues. The V and J ends lost 4 bases and 5 bases respectively, with 17 bases between them.

The chain's CDR3 is CASSSNVFQGTGTQYF. CDR3 in DNA: TGTGCCAGCAGCTCCAACGTCTTTCAGGGGACCGGGACCCAGTACTTC. This sequence joins TRBV9 and TRBJ2-5; tentative D call: TRBD1 (6 bases). Germline CDR1 is SGDLS and CDR2 is YYNGEE. The CDR3 covers 16 residues. The V gene lost 4 bases and the J gene lost 7 bases, with 23 bases spanning the gap.